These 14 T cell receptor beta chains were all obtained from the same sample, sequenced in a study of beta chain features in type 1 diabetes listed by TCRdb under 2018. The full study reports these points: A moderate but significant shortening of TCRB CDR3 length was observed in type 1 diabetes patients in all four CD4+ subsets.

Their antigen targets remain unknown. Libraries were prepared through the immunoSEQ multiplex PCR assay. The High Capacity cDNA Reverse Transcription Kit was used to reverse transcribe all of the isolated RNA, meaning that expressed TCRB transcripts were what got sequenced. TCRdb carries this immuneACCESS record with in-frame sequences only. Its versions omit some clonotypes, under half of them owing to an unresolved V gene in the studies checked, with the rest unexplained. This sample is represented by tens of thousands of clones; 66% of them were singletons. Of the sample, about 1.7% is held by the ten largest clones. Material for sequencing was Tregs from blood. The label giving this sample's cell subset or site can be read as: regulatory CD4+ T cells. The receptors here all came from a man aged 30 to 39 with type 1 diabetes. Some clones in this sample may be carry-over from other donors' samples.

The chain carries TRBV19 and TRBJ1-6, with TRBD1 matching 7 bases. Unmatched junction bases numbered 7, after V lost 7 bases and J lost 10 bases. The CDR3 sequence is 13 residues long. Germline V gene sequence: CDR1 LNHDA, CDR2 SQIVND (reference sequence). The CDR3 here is CASNYRGRSPLHF. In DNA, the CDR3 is TGTGCCAGTAACTACAGGGGTAGGTCACCCCTCCACTTT. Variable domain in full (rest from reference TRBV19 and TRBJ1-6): DGGITQSPKYLFRKEGQNVTLSCEQNLNHDAMYWYRQDPGQGLRLIYYSQIVNDFQKGDIAEGYSVSREKKESFPLTVTSAQKNPTAFYLCASNYRGRSPLHFGNGTRLTVT.

Here the CDR3 DNA reads TGTGCCAGTATGAGGGATTGGGTCCAAGAGACCCAGTACTTC. Translating it yields CASMRDWVQETQYF. The rearrangement links TRBV6-6 to TRBJ2-5; tentative D call: TRBD2 (5 bases). V shed 9 bases and J shed 1 base, with 15 bases lying between them. Germline-derived CDR1 and CDR2 are MNHNY and SVGAGI (reference sequence). The CDR3 loop spans 14 amino acids.

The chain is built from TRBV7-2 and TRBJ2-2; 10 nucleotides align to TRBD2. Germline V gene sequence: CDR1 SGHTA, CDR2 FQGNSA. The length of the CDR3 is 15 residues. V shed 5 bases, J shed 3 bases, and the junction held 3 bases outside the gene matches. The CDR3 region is CASSASGGYTGELFF. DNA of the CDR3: TGTGCCAGCAGCGCTAGCGGGGGATACACCGGGGAGCTGTTTTTT. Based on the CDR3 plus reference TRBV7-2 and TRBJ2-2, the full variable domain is GAGVSQSPSNKVTEKGKDVELRCDPISGHTALYWYRQSLGQGLEFLIYFQGNSAPDKSGLPSDRFSAERTGGSVSTLTIQRTQQEDSAVYLCASSASGGYTGELFFGEGSRLTVL.

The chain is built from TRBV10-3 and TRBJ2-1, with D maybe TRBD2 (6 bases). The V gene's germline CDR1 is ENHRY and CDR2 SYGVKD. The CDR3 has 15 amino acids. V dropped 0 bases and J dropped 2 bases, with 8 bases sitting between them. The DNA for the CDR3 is TGTGCCATCAGTGAGTCGTCGGGGGCCTACAATGAGCAGTTCTTC. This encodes CAISESSGAYNEQFF.

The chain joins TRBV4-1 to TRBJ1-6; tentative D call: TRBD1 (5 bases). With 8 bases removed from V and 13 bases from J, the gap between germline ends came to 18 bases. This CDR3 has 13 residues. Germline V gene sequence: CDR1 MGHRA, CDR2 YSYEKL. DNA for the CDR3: TGCGCCAGCGCCGGACACCCCCAGGGTCCCCTCCACTTT. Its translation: CASAGHPQGPLHF.

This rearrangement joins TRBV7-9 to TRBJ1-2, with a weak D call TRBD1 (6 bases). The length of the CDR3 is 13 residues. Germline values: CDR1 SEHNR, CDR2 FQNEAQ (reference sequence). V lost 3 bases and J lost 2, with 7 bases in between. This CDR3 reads CASSFGQNYGYTF. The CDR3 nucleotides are TGTGCCAGCAGCTTCGGACAGAACTATGGCTACACCTTC.

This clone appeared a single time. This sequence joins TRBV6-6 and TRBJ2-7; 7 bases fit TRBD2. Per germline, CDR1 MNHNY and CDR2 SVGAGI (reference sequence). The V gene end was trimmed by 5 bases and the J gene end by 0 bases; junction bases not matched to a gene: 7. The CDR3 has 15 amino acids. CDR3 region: CASSAGVSSSYEQYF. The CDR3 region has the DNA TGTGCCAGCAGTGCGGGGGTCTCCAGCTCCTACGAGCAGTACTTC.

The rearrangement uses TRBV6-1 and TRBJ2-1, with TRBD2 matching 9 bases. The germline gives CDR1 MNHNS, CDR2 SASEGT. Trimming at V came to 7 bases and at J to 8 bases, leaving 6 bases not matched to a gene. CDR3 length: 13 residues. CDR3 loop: CASTGTSTHEQFF. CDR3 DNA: TGTGCCAGCACCGGGACTAGCACACATGAGCAGTTCTTC.

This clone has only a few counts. The CDR3 coding sequence is TGTGCCAGCAGTAATCGGGAGACCAAGGTATCCCAGCATTTT. Amino acids: CASSNRETKVSQHF. The V gene is TRBV2, the J gene TRBJ1-5; D is ambiguous. The CDR3 is 14 residues long. V was clipped by 5 bases and J by 11 bases, with 19 bases between them. The germline V gene encodes CDR1 SNHLY and CDR2 FYNNEI.

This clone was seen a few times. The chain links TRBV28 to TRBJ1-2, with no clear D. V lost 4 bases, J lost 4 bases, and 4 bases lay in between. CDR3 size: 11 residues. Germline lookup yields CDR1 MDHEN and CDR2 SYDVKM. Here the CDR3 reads CASSSPYGYTF. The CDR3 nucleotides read TGTGCCAGCAGTTCTCCCTATGGCTACACCTTC.

DNA for the CDR3: TGTGCCAGCAGCTTCTACAGGGCTTCGGCTAACTATGGCTACACCTTC. As protein: CASSFYRASANYGYTF. The chain couples TRBV7-2 to TRBJ1-2, with a weak D call TRBD1 (6 bases). The CDR3 sequence is 16 residues long. Trimming pared 3 bases from V and 0 bases from J, leaving 14 bases between. Germline CDR1 SGHTA, CDR2 FQGNSA.

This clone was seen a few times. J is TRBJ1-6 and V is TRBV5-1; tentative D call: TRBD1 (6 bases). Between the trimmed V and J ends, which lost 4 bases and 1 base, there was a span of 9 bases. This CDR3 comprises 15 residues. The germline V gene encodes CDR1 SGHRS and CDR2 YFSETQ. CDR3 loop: CASSQGPSYNSPLHF. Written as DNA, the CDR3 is TGCGCCAGCAGCCAGGGGCCGTCCTATAATTCACCCCTCCACTTT.

For the CDR3, the DNA is TGTGCCAGCAGCTTCAGTGCGGGTTCCACAGATACGCAGTATTTT. Its translation is CASSFSAGSTDTQYF. The V and J genes are TRBV11-3 and TRBJ2-3, with a weak D call TRBD2 (5 bases). Deletions cut 3 bases from V and 2 bases from J, with 12 bases between. This CDR3 region has 15 residues. CDR1 and CDR2 (germline): SGHNT, YENEEA.

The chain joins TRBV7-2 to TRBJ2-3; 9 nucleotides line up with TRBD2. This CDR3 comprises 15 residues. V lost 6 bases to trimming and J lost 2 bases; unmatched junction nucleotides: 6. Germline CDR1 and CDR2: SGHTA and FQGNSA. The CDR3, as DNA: TGTGCCAGCAGACGCGGGGGGGCTTCCACAGATACGCAGTATTTT. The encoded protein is CASRRGGASTDTQYF.